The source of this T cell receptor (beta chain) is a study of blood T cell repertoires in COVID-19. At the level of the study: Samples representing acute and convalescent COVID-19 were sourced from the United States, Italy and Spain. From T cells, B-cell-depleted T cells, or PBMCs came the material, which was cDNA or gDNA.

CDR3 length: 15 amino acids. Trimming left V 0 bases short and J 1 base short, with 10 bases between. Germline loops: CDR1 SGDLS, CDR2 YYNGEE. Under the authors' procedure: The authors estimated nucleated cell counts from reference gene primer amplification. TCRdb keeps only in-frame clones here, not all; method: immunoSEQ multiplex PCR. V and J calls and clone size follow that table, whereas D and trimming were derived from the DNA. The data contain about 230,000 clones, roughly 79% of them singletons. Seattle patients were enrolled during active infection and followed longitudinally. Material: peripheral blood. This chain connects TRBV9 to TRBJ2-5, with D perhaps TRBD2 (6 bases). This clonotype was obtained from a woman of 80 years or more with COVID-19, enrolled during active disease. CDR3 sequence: CASSVDQGLQETQYF. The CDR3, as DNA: TGTGCCAGCAGCGTAGACCAGGGACTCCAAGAGACCCAGTACTTC.